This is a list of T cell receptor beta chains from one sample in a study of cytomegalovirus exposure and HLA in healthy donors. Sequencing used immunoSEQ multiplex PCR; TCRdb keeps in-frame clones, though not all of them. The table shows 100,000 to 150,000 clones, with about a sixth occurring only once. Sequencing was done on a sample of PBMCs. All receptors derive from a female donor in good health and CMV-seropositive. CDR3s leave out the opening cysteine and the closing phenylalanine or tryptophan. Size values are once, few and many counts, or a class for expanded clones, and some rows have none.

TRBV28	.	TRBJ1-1	ASSLVGGTEAF
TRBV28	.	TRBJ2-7	ASSGPPRVEQY
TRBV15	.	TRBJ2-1	ATSKGGRASYNEQF
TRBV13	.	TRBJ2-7	ASTLRRGLFYEQY
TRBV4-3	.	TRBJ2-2	ASSQGRQGLSTGELF
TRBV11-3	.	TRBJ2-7	ASSPLAQSGYEQY
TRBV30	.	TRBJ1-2	AWDRDSPRRDYGYT
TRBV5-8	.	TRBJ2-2	ASSLQGPGELF
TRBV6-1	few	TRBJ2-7	ASSELALAGPLEQY
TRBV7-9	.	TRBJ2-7	ASSSNSGTGVVYEQY
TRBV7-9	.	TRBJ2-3	ASSFRSGRGRTDTQY
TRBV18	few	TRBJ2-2	ASSPPKRGQSGELF
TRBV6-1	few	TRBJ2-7	ASSDGQATVRY
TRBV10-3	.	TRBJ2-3	AISGVGGTISTDTQY
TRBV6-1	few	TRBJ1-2	ASNLDSNYGYT
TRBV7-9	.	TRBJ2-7	ASSSSRDSSYEQY
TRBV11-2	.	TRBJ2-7	ASSLEGGAMREQY
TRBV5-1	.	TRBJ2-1	ASSLPVTSGNEQF
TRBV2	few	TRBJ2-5	ASSPEETQY
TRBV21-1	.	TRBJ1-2	ASSVGQVPLYNYGYT
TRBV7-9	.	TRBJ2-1	ASSHRTGGSQSSYNEQF
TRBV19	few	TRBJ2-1	ASSRLRTSSNEQF